This paragraph covers one TCR beta chain sequence. Random hexamers served to reverse transcribe about 0.5 to 1 ug RNA. From the immunoSEQ multiplex PCR reads, TCRdb called clonotypes with MiXCR, one entry per CDR3 protein. The sample contains 170,000 or so distinct CDR3 sequences, 94% of which appear only once. Trimming at V came to 5 bases and at J to 0 bases, leaving 11 bases not matched to a gene. Germline V CDR1 and CDR2: SGHTA, FQGNSA. The CDR3 sequence is 17 residues long. TCR beta was sequenced from blood CD8+ and CD4+ T cells. These data originate in a study of CD8 T cells in Susac syndrome. Study-level background: Within the sequenced group of Susac syndrome patients, roughly 6 showed active disease and about eight were in remission. Blood was drawn from patients with Susac syndrome. At that point, they were therapy-naive, on corticosteroids, or on intravenous immunoglobulin alone.

This clonotype was sampled from a human donor with Susac syndrome. The sequenced sample was CD4+ T cells from PBMCs. This chain links TRBV7-2 with TRBJ1-2; 8 nucleotides align to TRBD1. CDR3 coding DNA: TGTGCCAGCAGCCCAGACAGGGGCAGAGTTCCTAACTATGGCTACACCTTC. Its translation: CASSPDRGRVPNYGYTF.